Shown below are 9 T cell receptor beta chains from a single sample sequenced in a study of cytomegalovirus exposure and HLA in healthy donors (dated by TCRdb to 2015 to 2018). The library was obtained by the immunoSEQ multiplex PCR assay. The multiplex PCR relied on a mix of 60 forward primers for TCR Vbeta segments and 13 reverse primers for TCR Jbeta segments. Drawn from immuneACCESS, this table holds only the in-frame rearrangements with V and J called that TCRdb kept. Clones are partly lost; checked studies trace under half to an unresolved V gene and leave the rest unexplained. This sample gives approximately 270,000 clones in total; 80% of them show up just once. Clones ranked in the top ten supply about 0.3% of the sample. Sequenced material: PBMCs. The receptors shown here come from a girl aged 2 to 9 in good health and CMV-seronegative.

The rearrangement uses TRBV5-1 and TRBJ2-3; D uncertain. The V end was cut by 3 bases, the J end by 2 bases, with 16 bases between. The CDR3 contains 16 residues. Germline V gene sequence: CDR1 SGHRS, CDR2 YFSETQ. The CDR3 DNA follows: TGCGCCAGCAGCTCCCTATCGCGGAGCCACACAGATACGCAGTATTTT. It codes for CASSSLSRSHTDTQYF.

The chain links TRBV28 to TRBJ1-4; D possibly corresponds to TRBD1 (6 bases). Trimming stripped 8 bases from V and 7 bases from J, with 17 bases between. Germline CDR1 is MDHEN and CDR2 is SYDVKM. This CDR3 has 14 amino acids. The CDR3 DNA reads TGTGCCAGCGGCCCCCCAGGGGTTGGTGAAAAACTGTTTTTT. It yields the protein CASGPPGVGEKLFF.

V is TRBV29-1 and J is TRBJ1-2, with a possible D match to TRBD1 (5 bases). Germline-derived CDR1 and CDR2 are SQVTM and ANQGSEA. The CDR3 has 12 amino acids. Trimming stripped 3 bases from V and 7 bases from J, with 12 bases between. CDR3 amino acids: CSVENVGGGYTF. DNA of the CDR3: TGCAGCGTTGAGAACGTGGGGGGTGGCTACACCTTC. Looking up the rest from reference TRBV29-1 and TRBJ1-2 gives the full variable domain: SAVISQKPSRDICQRGTSLTIQCQVDSQVTMMFWYRQQPGQSLTLIATANQGSEATYESGFVIDKFPISRPNLTFSTLTVSNMSPEDSSIYLCSVENVGGGYTFGSGTRLTVV.

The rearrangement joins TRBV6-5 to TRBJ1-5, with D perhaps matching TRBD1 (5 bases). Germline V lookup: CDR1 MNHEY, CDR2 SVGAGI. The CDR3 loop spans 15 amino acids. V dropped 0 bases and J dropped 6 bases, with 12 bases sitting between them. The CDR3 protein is CASSYSGRGGQPQHF. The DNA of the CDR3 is TGTGCCAGCAGTTACTCGGGGCGGGGGGGTCAGCCCCAGCATTTT.

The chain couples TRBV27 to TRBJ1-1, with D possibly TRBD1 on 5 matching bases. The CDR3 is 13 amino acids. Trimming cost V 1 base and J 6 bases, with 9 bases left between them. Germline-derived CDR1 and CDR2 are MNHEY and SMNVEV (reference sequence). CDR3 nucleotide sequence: TGTGCCAGCAGTTTATTGCGGGGACCTGAAGCTTTCTTT. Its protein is CASSLLRGPEAFF.

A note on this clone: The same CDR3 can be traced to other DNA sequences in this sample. The CDR3 coding sequence is TGTGCCAGCAGTTATTCTTCAGCCGGGGAGCTGTTTTTT. Amino acids: CASSYSSAGELFF. This rearrangement joins TRBV6-5 to TRBJ2-2; D is ambiguous. Trimming cost V 3 bases and J 6 bases, with 8 bases left between them. The CDR3 is 13 residues long. Per the germline V gene, CDR1 is MNHEY and CDR2 is SVGAGI.

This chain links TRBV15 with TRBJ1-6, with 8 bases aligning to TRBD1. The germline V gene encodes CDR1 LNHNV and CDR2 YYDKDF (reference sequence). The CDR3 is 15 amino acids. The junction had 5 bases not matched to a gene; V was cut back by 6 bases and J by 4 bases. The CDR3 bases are TGTGCCACCAGACCAGGGGGCCTATATAATTCACCCCTCCACTTT. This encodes CATRPGGLYNSPLHF.

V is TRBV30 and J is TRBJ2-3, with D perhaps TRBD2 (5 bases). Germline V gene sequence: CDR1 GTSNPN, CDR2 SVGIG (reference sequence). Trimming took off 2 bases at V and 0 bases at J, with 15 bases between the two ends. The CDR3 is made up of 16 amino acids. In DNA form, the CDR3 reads TGTGCCTGGAGTACCCTAGTGGGAGCTAGCACAGATACGCAGTATTTT. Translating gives CAWSTLVGASTDTQYF. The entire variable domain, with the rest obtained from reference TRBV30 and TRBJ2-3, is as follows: SQTIHQWPATLVQPVGSPLSLECTVEGTSNPNLYWYRQAAGRGLQLLFYSVGIGQISSEVPQNLSASRPQDRQFILSSKKLLLSDSGFYLCAWSTLVGASTDTQYFGPGTRLTVL.

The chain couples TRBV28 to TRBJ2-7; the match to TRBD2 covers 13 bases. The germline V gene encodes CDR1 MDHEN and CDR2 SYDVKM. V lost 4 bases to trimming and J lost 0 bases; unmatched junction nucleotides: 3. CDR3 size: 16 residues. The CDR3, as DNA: TGTGCCAGCAGTTCTACTAGCGGGAGGGCCTCCTACGAGCAGTACTTC. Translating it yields CASSSTSGRASYEQYF. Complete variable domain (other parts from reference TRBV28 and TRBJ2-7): DVKVTQSSRYLVKRTGEKVFLECVQDMDHENMFWYRQDPGLGLRLIYFSYDVKMKEKGDIPEGYSVSREKKERFSLILESASTNQTSMYLCASSSTSGRASYEQYFGPGTRLTVT.